This TCR beta chain was recorded in a study of cytomegalovirus exposure and HLA in healthy donors. PCR amplification relied on 60 Vbeta primers (plus 13 Jbeta primers). Data came from immunoSEQ multiplex PCR; TCRdb stores just in-frame clones and leaves some out. This sample has under 150,000 clones, with 80% to 90% found just once. CDR1 is SEHNR and CDR2 is FQNEAQ in the germline V gene (reference sequence). V was trimmed by 1 base and J by 7 bases, leaving 8 bases between them. This CDR3 region has 13 residues. Sequencing was done on a sample of PBMCs. The rearrangement joins TRBV7-9 to TRBJ1-5; D not certain. This clonotype was obtained from a man aged 45 to 65 in good health and CMV-seronegative. CDR3: CASSLVGGQPQHF. The CDR3, as DNA: TGTGCCAGCAGCTTAGTAGGCGGCCAGCCCCAGCATTTT.